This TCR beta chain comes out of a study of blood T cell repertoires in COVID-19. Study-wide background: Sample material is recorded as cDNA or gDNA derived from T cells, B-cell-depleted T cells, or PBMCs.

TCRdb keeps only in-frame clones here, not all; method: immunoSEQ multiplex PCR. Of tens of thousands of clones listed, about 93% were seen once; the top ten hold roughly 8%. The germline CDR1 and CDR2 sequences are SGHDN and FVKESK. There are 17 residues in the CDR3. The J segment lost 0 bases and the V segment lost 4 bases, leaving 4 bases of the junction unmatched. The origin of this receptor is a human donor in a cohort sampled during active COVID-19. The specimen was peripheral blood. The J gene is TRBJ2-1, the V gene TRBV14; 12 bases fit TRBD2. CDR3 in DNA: TGTGCCAGCAGCCCTGGACTAGCGGGAAGCTCCTACAATGAGCAGTTCTTC. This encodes CASSPGLAGSSYNEQFF.